This T cell receptor (beta chain) was identified during a study of blood T cell repertoires in COVID-19. This clone has more than one count but fewer than ten. The CDR3 runs 14 residues. V was clipped by 1 base and J by 5 bases, with 9 bases between them. The germline V gene encodes CDR1 LGHDT and CDR2 YNNKEL (reference sequence). Data came from immunoSEQ multiplex PCR; TCRdb stores just in-frame clones and leaves some out. The table includes approximately 300,000 clones, 86% detected once. This receptor was taken from a woman between 45 and 65 years old with acute or convalescent COVID-19. The genes are TRBV3-1 (or the pseudogene TRBV3-2) and TRBJ1-5; D gene ambiguous. Material: peripheral blood. The CDR3 DNA sequence: TGTGCCAGCAGCCAAGGAGGGTACGATCAGCCCCAGCATTTT. Amino acids: CASSQGGYDQPQHF.